Listed below are T cell receptor beta chains from one sample, sequenced in a study of CD8 T cells in ankylosing spondylitis. One entry per CDR3 protein results from TCRdb running MiXCR on the 5' RACE reads. The data show 670,000 or so distinct CDR3 sequences, under 20% seen once. The sample taken for sequencing was blood, either unsorted or a sorted T cell fraction (not recorded which). Source of these receptors: a male donor with ankylosing spondylitis. CDR3s include the opening cysteine and the closing phenylalanine or tryptophan. The D gene is left open where the match is weak. Clone size is shown for a subset of rows, as once, few, many or a class of expanded clone.

d_call clone_size j_call cdr3_length v_call cdr3_nt cdr3_aa
. many TRBJ2-7 13 TRBV28 TGTGCCAGCAGTTCGCAGGGAATGGGCGAGCAGTACTTC CASSSQGMGEQYF
. . TRBJ2-3 14 TRBV27 TGTGCCAGCACCCGGGGAATAAACACAGATACGCAGTATTTT CASTRGINTDTQYF
. . TRBJ2-6 14 TRBV6-1 TGTGCCAGCAGCTCACAACTCGGGGCCAACGTCCTGACTTTC CASSSQLGANVLTF
TRBD1 . TRBJ1-1 17 TRBV5-1 TGCGCCAGCAGCCCGCAGACAGGGGGGACTGTGAACACTGAAGCTTTCTTT CASSPQTGGTVNTEAFF
. few TRBJ2-2 15 TRBV7-9 TGTGCCAGCAGCGAAGGGACAATGGTTACCGGGGAGCTGTTTTTT CASSEGTMVTGELFF
. . TRBJ1-2 14 TRBV11-2 TGTGCCAGCAGTTTCATGGTTTCGAGGCATGGCTACACCTTC CASSFMVSRHGYTF
TRBD1 . TRBJ2-7 14 TRBV27 TGTGCCAGCAAAAAGGACAGGGACTCCTACGAGCAGTACTTC CASKKDRDSYEQYF
. . TRBJ1-2 15 TRBV11-2 TGTGCCAGCAGCTTAGCCGGGCGGGCTAACTATGGCTACACCTTC CASSLAGRANYGYTF
TRBD1 many TRBJ1-5 13 TRBV20-1 TGCAGTGCAAACACAGGGGGCGGACAGCCCCAGCATTTT CSANTGGGQPQHF
. few TRBJ1-1 15 TRBV9 TGTGCCAGCAGCGTCGAGGGGGGGATGAACACTGAAGCTTTCTTT CASSVEGGMNTEAFF
. . TRBJ2-5 14 TRBV9 TGTGCCAGCAGCGTACGGGGAGCCAAAGAGACCCAGTACTTC CASSVRGAKETQYF
. few TRBJ1-1 15 TRBV28 TGTGCCAGCAGTTATCCCCGGGACAACGGAACTGAAGCTTTCTTT CASSYPRDNGTEAFF
. . TRBJ1-5 14 TRBV27 TGTGCCAGCAGTTTCGAAGGGAGAGGGCAGCCCCAGCATTTT CASSFEGRGQPQHF
. . TRBJ2-7 14 TRBV7-9 TGTGCCAGCAGCCCCAACCGCGGGCTATACGAGCAGTACTTC CASSPNRGLYEQYF
. few TRBJ1-2 15 TRBV5-1 TGCGCCAGCAGCTTGGGAACAGCGAAGGTCTATGGCTACACCTTC CASSLGTAKVYGYTF
TRBD2 . TRBJ2-4 15 TRBV7-9 TGTGCCAGCAGCTTAGGACAGGCCGGGGGGGACATTCAGTACTTC CASSLGQAGGDIQYF
TRBD1 few TRBJ1-2 12 TRBV29-1 TGCAGCGTAGGGACAGGGGGCCGTGGCTACACCTTC CSVGTGGRGYTF
. . TRBJ2-1 13 TRBV24-1 TGTGCCACCAGTGATTTATCGGGGCTCGAGCAGTTCTTC CATSDLSGLEQFF
TRBD1 many TRBJ1-1 14 TRBV5-1 TGTGCCAGCAGCTTGCAGGGGGTGAACACTGAAGCTTTCTTT CASSLQGVNTEAFF
TRBD2 few TRBJ2-1 13 TRBV20-1 TGCAGTGCTAGCCTAGCGGGAGTGAATGAGCAGTTCTTC CSASLAGVNEQFF
. few TRBJ2-3 11 TRBV25-1 TGTGCCAGCGCCTTAGCAGATACGCAGTATTTT CASALADTQYF
TRBD1 many TRBJ2-7 17 TRBV10-3 TGTGCCATCAGTGAGTCGACGGGGACAGGGCTCACCTACGAGCAGTACTTC CAISESTGTGLTYEQYF
. . TRBJ1-1 14 TRBV14 TGTGCCAGCAGCCGCTGGACAGTTAGCACTGAAGCTTTCTTT CASSRWTVSTEAFF
. few TRBJ2-1 17 TRBV24-1 TGTGCCACCAGTGATGTGAGGGGGGGCATCGGGAACAATGAGCAGTTCTTC CATSDVRGGIGNNEQFF
. few TRBJ1-4 13 TRBV15 TGTGCCACCAGCAGAGATCTGGGTGAAAAACTGTTTTTT CATSRDLGEKLFF
TRBD2 . TRBJ2-7 15 TRBV13 TGTGCCAGCAGCTTTGAGCGGGAGAGGTCCTACGAGCAGTACTTC CASSFERERSYEQYF
. many TRBJ1-5 17 TRBV21-1 TGTGCCAGCATTTTCCTCCCACAGGGGAGTGGGGATCAGCCCCAGCATTTT CASIFLPQGSGDQPQHF
TRBD1 . TRBJ2-6 17 TRBV7-2 TGTGCCAGCAGCACCGGACAGGGGGCTCCTGGGGCCAACGTCCTGACTTTC CASSTGQGAPGANVLTF
. . TRBJ1-5 15 TRBV20-1 TGCAGTGCTAGAGACCCTCACACCCGCCATCAGCCCCAGCATTTT CSARDPHTRHQPQHF
TRBD2 . TRBJ2-5 15 TRBV5-6 TGTGCCAGCAGCTGGACCCCGACTAGCGAAGAGACCCAGTACTTC CASSWTPTSEETQYF
TRBD2 . TRBJ2-3 15 TRBV20-1 TGCAGTGCTAGCCGAGCGGGGGGGCCCCCAGATACGCAGTATTTT CSASRAGGPPDTQYF
. . TRBJ2-4 17 TRBV7-9 TGTGCCAGCAGCTATCCTCTGCGGGTGCTAGCCAAAAACATTCAGTACTTC CASSYPLRVLAKNIQYF
TRBD1 . TRBJ1-1 13 TRBV20-1 TGCAGTGTTCGAAGGGACAGGGGCACTGAAGCTTTCTTT CSVRRDRGTEAFF
TRBD1 . TRBJ2-4 13 TRBV28 TGTGCCAGCAGGGACAGGGCCAAAAACATTCAGTACTTC CASRDRAKNIQYF
TRBD2 . TRBJ2-3 16 TRBV18 TGTGCCAACTCCCGAAGACTAGCGGGGGGCCCGGATACGCAGTATTTT CANSRRLAGGPDTQYF
. many TRBJ1-6 15 TRBV12-3/TRBV12-4 TGTGCCAGCAGTTACAGTGGTTCCTATAATTCACCCCTCCACTTT CASSYSGSYNSPLHF
TRBD1 few TRBJ2-1 19 TRBV10-3 TGTGCCATCAGCTCCTCGACAGGGGGCGAAAGGAGCTCCTACAATGAGCAGTTCTTC CAISSSTGGERSSYNEQFF
TRBD1 many TRBJ2-1 18 TRBV9 TGTGCCAGCAGCGTAGTCCCTACCACAGGGGTAGGATACAATGAGCAGTTCTTC CASSVVPTTGVGYNEQFF
. . TRBJ1-6 12 TRBV9 TGTGCCAGCTCCGGACCCGATTCACCCCTCCACTTT CASSGPDSPLHF
. many TRBJ1-2 16 TRBV5-1 TGCGCCAGCAGCTCCTCGACTGCGTTAGCTAACTATGGCTACACCTTC CASSSSTALANYGYTF
TRBD1 few TRBJ2-7 15 TRBV5-6 TGTGCCAGCAGCTTGGGGACAGGGTTCTCCTACGAGCAGTACTTC CASSLGTGFSYEQYF
. few TRBJ2-1 15 TRBV7-2 TGTGCCAGCAGCTTAGACAGGGAGGGCTACAATGAGCAGTTCTTC CASSLDREGYNEQFF
. . TRBJ1-2 16 TRBV5-5 TGTGCCAGCAGCTTGTTGGCGGCCCAGGGATACTATGGCTACACCTTC CASSLLAAQGYYGYTF
. many TRBJ2-3 13 TRBV12-3/TRBV12-4 TGTGCCAGCAGCTACGGGATCACAGATACGCAGTATTTT CASSYGITDTQYF
. few TRBJ1-2 16 TRBV11-2 TGTGCCAGCAGCCCAGACCTCCGGGACATACCCTATGGCTACACCTTC CASSPDLRDIPYGYTF
. . TRBJ2-7 19 TRBV15 TGTGCCACCAGCAGAGATTTCTGGGCTTTTGCAGGGAGCTCCTACGAGCAGTACTTC CATSRDFWAFAGSSYEQYF
. many TRBJ2-7 13 TRBV6-2/TRBV6-3 TGTGCCAGCAGTGTGGACACGCTCTACGAGCAGTACTTC CASSVDTLYEQYF
. many TRBJ2-7 13 TRBV29-1 TGCAGCGTTCGGAGCGAGCGATCCTACGAGCAGTACTTC CSVRSERSYEQYF
. few TRBJ1-5 14 TRBV20-1 TGCAGTGCTAGAGATGAGGTCCAAGGCCAGGCCCAGCATTTT CSARDEVQGQAQHF
TRBD2 few TRBJ2-1 14 TRBV24-1 TGTGCCACCAGAGCTAGCGGGAGAGGGGATGAGCAGTTCTTC CATRASGRGDEQFF
. . TRBJ2-7 14 TRBV19 TGTGCCAGTAGTATAAGGACCGACTCCTACGAGCAGTACTTC CASSIRTDSYEQYF
. many TRBJ2-1 11 TRBV5-1 TGCGCCAGCAGCCAACACAATGAGCAGTTCTTC CASSQHNEQFF
. . TRBJ2-7 14 TRBV6-5 TGTGCCAGCAGTTCCGGGGGTTACTCCTACGAGCAGTACTTC CASSSGGYSYEQYF
TRBD2 . TRBJ2-2 13 TRBV2 TGTGCCAGCAGAGCGGGAGGGGACGGGGAGCTGTTTTTT CASRAGGDGELFF
. few TRBJ2-1 11 TRBV20-1 TGCAGTGCCAGACTAGGTAATGAGCAGTTCTTC CSARLGNEQFF
. . TRBJ2-1 12 TRBV30 TGTGCCTGGAGCGAGGGTAGCGATGAGCAGTTCTTC CAWSEGSDEQFF
TRBD2 few TRBJ2-7 18 TRBV11-1 TGTGCCAGCAGCTCGACAAAGCGGGAGGTATATCGCTCCTACGATCAGTACTTC CASSSTKREVYRSYDQYF
. . TRBJ2-7 14 TRBV7-9 TGTGCCAGCAGCCCTTTAACTAGTATCCACGAGCAGTACTTC CASSPLTSIHEQYF
. . TRBJ2-5 15 TRBV18 TGTGCCAGCTCACCATCATCAGTGGGAGAGGAGACCCAGTACTTC CASSPSSVGEETQYF